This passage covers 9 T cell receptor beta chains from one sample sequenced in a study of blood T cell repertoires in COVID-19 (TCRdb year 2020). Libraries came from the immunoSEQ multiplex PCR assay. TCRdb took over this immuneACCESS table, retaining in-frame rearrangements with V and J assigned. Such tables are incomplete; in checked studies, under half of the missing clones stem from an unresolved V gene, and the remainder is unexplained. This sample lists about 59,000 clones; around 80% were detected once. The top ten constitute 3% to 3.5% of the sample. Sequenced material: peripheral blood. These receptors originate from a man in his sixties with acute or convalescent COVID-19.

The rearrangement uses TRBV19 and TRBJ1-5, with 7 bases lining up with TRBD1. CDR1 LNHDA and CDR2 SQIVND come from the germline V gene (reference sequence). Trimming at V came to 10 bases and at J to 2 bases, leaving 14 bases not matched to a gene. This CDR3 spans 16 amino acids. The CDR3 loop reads CATRGTFLRGNQPQHF. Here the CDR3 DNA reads TGTGCCACCAGGGGGACCTTCCTTCGGGGCAATCAGCCCCAGCATTTT. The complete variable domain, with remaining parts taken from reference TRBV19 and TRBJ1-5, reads DGGITQSPKYLFRKEGQNVTLSCEQNLNHDAMYWYRQDPGQGLRLIYYSQIVNDFQKGDIAEGYSVSREKKESFPLTVTSAQKNPTAFYLCATRGTFLRGNQPQHFGDGTRLSIL.

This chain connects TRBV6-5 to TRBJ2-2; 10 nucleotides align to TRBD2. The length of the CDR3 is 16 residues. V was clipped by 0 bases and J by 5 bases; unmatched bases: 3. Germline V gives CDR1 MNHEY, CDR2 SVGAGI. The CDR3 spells CASSYSSGRGTGELFF. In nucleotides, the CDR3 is TGTGCCAGCAGTTACTCAAGCGGGAGGGGTACCGGGGAGCTGTTTTTT.

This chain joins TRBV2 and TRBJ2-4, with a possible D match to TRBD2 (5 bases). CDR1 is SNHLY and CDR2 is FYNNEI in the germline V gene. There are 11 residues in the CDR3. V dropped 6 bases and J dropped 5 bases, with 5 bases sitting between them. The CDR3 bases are TGTGCCAGCAGGGGAGAAAACATTCAGTACTTC. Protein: CASRGENIQYF.

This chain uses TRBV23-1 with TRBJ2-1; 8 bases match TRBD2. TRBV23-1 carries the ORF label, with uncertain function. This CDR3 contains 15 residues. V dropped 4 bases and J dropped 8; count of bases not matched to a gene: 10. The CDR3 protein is CASSLSLAGRDEQFF. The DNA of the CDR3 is TGCGCCAGCAGTCTTTCTTTAGCGGGAAGGGATGAGCAGTTCTTC.

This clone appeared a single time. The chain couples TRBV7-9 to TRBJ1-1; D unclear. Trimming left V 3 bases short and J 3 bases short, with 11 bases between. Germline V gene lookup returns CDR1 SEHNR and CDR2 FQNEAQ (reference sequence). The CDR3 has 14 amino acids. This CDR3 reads CASSFSGWDTEAFF. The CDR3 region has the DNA TGTGCCAGCAGCTTTAGCGGGTGGGACACTGAAGCTTTCTTT. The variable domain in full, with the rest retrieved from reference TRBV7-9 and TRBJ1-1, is DTGVSQNPRHKITKRGQNVTFRCDPISEHNRLYWYRQTLGQGPEFLTYFQNEAQLEKSRLLSDRFSAERPKGSFSTLEIQRTEQGDSAMYLCASSFSGWDTEAFFGQGTRLTVV.

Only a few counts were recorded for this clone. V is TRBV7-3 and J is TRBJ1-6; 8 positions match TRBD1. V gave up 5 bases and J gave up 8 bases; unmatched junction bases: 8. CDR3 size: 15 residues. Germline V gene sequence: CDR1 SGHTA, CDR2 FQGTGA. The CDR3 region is CASSPRQGFDSPLHF. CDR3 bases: TGTGCCAGCAGCCCCCGACAGGGGTTCGATTCACCCCTCCACTTT.

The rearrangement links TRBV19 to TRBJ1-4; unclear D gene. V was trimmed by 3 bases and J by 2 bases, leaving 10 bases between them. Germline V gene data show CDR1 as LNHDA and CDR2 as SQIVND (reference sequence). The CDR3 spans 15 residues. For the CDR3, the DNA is TGTGCCAGTAGTATTATCTTGAGGACTAATGAAAAACTGTTTTTT. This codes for CASSIILRTNEKLFF.

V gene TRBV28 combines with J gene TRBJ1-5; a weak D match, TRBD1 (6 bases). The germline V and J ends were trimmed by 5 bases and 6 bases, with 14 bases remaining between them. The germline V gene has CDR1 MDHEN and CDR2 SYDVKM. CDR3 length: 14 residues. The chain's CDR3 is CASSGRRGFQPQHF. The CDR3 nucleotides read TGTGCCAGCAGTGGACGCAGGGGATTTCAGCCCCAGCATTTT.

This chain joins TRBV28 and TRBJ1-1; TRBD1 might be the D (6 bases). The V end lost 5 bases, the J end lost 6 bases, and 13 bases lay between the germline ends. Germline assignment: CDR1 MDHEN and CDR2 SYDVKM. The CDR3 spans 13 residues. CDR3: CASSLDRYPEAFF. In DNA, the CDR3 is TGTGCCAGCAGTCTCGACAGGTACCCTGAAGCTTTCTTT.